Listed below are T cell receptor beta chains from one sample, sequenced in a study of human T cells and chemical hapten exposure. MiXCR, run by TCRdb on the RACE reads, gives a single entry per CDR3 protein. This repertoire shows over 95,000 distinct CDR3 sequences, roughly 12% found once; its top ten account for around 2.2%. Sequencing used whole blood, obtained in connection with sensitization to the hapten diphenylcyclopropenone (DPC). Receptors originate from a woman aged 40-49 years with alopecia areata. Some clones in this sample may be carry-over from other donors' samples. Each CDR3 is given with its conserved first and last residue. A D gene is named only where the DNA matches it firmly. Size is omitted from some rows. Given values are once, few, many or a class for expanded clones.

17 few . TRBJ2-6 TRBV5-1 TGCGCCAGCAGCTTTGTTTCGGCGGGGGCAGGGGCCAACGTCCTGACTTTC CASSFVSAGAGANVLTF
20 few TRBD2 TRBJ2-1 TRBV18 TGTGCCAGCTCACCACCGTTATGGCTAGCGGGAGAAGGATGGGACAATGAGCAGTTCTTC CASSPPLWLAGEGWDNEQFF
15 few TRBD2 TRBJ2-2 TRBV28 TGTGCCAGCAGTTTATGGGCTAGCGGGAGTCGGGAGCTGTTTTTT CASSLWASGSRELFF
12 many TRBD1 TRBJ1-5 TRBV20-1 TGCAGCCCAGGGACAGAGAATCAGCCCCAGCATTTT CSPGTENQPQHF
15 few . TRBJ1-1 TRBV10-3 TGTGCCATCAGGAACCCCACAGGGAGAGGAACTGAAGCTTTCTTT CAIRNPTGRGTEAFF
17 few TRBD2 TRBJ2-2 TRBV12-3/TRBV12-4 TGTGCCAGCAGTTTATGGACGGGAGGAACGAACACCGGGGAGCTGTTTTTT CASSLWTGGTNTGELFF
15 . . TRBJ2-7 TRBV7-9 TGTGCCAGCAGCACCCCCCACAGGGCCATCTACGAGCAGTACTTC CASSTPHRAIYEQYF
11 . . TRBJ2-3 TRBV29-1 TGCAGCGTTCTGTGGCCGGATACGCAGTATTTT CSVLWPDTQYF
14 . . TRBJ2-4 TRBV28 TGTGCCAGCATAGCAGGGACGGGCAAAAACATTCAGTACTTC CASIAGTGKNIQYF
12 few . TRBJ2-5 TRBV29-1 TGCAGCGGACGTAGAGACAGAGCGACCCAGTACTTC CSGRRDRATQYF
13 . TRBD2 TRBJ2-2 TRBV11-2 TGTGCCAGCAGCCCGGGACTACAAGGGGAGCTGTTTTTT CASSPGLQGELFF
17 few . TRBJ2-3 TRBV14 TGTGCCAGCAGCCAAGGAAGGGACACTTATTTCACAGATACGCAGTATTTT CASSQGRDTYFTDTQYF
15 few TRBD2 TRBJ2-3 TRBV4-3 TGCGCCAGCAGCCAAGGCAGCGGGATCACAGATACGCAGTATTTT CASSQGSGITDTQYF
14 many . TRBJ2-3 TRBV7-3 TGTGCCAGCAGCTTCGGACTTAACCAAGATACGCAGTATTTT CASSFGLNQDTQYF
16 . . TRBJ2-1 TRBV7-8 TGTGCCAGCAGCTTGTTCGGGGGTGCGGGGTACAATGAGCAGTTCTTC CASSLFGGAGYNEQFF
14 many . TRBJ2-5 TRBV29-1 TGCAGCGGCCGAGAGGGTCCAGGGAGAGAGACCCAGTACTTC CSGREGPGRETQYF
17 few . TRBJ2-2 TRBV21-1 TGTGCCAGCAGCAAAGCTGAGCGCGAAGACAGGGCCGGGGAGCTGTTTTTT CASSKAEREDRAGELFF
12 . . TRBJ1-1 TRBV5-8 TGTGCCAGCAGCCCAGGACGGACTGAAGCTTTCTTT CASSPGRTEAFF
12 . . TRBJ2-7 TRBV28 TGTGCCAGCAGTTTTGGGCGGTACGAGCAGTACTTC CASSFGRYEQYF
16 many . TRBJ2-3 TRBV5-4 TGTGCCAGCAAACCAAGGGGAGGACTTAGCACAGATACGCAGTATTTT CASKPRGGLSTDTQYF
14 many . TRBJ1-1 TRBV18 TGTGCCAGCTCACCGGAGGTAATGAACACTGAAGCTTTCTTT CASSPEVMNTEAFF
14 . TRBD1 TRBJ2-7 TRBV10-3 TGTGCCATCAGTGACGGGACAGGGTCCTACGAGCAGTACTTC CAISDGTGSYEQYF
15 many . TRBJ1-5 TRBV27 TGTGCCAGCAGTTATTCCCCATGGGGCAATCAGCCCCAGCATTTT CASSYSPWGNQPQHF
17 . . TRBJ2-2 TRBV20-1 TGCAGTGCTAGAGGTACCCGACAGGTCACGGTTCACGGGGAGCTGTTTTTT CSARGTRQVTVHGELFF